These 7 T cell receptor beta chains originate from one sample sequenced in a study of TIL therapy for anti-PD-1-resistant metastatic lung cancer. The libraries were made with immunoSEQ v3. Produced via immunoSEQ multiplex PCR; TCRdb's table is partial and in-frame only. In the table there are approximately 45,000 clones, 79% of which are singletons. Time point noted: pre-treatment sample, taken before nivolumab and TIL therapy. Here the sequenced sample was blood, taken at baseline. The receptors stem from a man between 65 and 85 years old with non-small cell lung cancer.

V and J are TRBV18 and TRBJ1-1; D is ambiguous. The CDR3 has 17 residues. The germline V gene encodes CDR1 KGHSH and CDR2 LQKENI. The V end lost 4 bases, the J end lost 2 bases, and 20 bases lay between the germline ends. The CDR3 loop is CASSLLVPGRVNTEAFF. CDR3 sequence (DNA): TGTGCCAGCTCACTTCTAGTCCCAGGACGGGTTAACACTGAAGCTTTCTTT.

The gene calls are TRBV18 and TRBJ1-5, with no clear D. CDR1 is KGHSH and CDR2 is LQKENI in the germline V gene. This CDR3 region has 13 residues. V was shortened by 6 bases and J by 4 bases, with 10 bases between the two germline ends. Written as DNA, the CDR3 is TGTGCCAGCTCCCTGGGCAGAAATCAGCCCCAGCATTTT. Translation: CASSLGRNQPQHF.

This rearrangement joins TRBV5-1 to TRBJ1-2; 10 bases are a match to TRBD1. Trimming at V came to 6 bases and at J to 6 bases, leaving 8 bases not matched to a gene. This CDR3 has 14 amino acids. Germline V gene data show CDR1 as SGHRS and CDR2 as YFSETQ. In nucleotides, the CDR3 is TGCGCCAGCACCCGTGACAGGGGGCAGGATGGCTACACCTTC. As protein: CASTRDRGQDGYTF.

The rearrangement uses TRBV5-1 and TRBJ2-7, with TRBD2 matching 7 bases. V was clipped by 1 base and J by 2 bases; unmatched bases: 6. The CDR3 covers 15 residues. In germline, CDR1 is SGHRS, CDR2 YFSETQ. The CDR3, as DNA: TGCGCCAGCAGCTTGAGGGAGGGGTCTACCTACGAGCAGTACTTC. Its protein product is CASSLREGSTYEQYF.

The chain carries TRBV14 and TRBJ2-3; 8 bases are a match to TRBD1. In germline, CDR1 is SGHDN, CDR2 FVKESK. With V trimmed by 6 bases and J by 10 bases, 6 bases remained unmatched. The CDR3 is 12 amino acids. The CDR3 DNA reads TGTGCCAGCAGACACACAGGGGGTCCGCAGTATTTT. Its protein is CASRHTGGPQYF.

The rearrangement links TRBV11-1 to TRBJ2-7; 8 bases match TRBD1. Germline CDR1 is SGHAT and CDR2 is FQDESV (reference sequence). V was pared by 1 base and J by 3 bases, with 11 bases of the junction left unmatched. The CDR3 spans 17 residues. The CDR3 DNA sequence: TGTGCCAGCAGCTTAGGCCAACCGGGACAGGATCGCTACGAGCAGTACTTC. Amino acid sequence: CASSLGQPGQDRYEQYF.

The CDR3 region has the DNA TGCAGTGCTAGAGAGGGCACTGAAGCTTTCTTT. It encodes CSAREGTEAFF. The rearrangement joins TRBV20-1 to TRBJ1-1; no clear D. Between the trimmed V and J ends, which lost 0 bases and 4 bases, there was a span of 3 bases. The germline V gene has CDR1 DFQATT and CDR2 SNEGSKA (reference sequence). This CDR3 spans 11 amino acids.